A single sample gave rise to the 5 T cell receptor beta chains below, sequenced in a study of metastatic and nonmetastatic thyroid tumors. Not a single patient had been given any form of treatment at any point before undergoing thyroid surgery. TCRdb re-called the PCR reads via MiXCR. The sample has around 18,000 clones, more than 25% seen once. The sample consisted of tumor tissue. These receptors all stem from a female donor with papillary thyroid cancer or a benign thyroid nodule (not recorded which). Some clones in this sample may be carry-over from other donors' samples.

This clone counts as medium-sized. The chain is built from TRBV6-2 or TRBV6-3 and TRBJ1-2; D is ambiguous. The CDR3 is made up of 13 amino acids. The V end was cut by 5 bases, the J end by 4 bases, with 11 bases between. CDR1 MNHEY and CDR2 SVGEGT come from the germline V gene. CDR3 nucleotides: TGTGCCAGCAGTCTGTCGTCCCGCTATGGCTACACCTTC. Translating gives CASSLSSRYGYTF.

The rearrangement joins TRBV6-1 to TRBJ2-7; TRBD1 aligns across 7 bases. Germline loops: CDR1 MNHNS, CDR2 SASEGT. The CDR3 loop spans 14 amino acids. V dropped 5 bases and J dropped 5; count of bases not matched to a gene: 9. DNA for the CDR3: TGTGCCAGCAGTTCCCGACAGGGTTACAACGAGCAGTACTTC. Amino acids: CASSSRQGYNEQYF.

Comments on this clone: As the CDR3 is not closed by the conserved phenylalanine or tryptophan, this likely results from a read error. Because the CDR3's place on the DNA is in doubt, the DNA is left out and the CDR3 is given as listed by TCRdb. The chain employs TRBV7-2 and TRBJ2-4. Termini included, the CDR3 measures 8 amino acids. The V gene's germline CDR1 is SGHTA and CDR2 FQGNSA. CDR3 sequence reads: CASSLESS.

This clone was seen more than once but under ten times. The CDR3 DNA reads as TGTGCCAGCAGTCCCAGACAGGGGGCGCGGAACAATGAGCAGTTCTTC. Its translation is CASSPRQGARNNEQFF. The V call is TRBV28, the J call TRBJ2-5; 10 bases line up with TRBD1. TRBJ2-1 explains the end of the DNA better; the J call may be wrong. In germline, CDR1 is MDHEN, CDR2 SYDVKM. The CDR3 covers 16 residues.

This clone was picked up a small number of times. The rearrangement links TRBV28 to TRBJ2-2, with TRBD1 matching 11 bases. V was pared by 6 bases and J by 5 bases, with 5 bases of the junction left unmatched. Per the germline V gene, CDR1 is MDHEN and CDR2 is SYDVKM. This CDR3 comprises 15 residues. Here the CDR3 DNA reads TGTGCCAGCAGCCTGGACAGGGGGCGTACCGGGGAGCTGTTTTTT. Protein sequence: CASSLDRGRTGELFF. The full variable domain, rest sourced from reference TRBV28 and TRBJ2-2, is DVKVTQSSRYLVKRTGEKVFLECVQDMDHENMFWYRQDPGLGLRLIYFSYDVKMKEKGDIPEGYSVSREKKERFSLILESASTNQTSMYLCASSLDRGRTGELFFGEGSRLTVL.